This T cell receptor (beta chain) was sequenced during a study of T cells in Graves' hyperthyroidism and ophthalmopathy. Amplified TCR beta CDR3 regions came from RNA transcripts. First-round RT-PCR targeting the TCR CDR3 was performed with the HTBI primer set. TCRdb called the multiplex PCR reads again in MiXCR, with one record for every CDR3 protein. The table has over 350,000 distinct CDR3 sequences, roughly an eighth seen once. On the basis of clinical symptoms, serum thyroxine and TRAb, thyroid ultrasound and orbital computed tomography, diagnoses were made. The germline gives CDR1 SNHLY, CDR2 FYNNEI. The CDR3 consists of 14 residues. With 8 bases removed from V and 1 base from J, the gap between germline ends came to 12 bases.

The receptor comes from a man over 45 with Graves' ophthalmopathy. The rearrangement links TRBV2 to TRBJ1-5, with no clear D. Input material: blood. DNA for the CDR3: TGTGCCAGCCGACCTTCTTTCAGCAATCAGCCCCAGCATTTT. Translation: CASRPSFSNQPQHF.